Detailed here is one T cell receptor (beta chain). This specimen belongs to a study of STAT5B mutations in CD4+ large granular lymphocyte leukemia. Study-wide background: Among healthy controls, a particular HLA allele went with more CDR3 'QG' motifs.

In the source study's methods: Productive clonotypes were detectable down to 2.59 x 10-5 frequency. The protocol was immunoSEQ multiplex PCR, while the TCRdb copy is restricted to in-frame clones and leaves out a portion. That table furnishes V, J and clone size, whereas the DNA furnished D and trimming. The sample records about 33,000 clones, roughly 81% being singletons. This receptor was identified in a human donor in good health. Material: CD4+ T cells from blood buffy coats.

CDR3 coding DNA: TGTGCCAGCAGTTCCTTTGGGGACAGTGTTAATGGCTACACCTTC. Its protein product is CASSSFGDSVNGYTF. The rearrangement uses TRBV28 and TRBJ1-2; TRBD1 matches at 7 bases. The junction had 11 bases not matched to a gene; V was cut back by 4 bases and J by 6 bases. Germline V gene sequence: CDR1 MDHEN, CDR2 SYDVKM. The CDR3 consists of 15 residues.